This T cell receptor (beta chain) was recovered during a study of patients and donors after allogeneic stem cell transplantation. This clonotype was detected ten times or more. TCRdb re-derived calls from the RT-PCR reads in MiXCR, one entry per CDR3 protein. The sample lists 920,000 or so distinct CDR3 sequences, over 15% occurring once. The source of this sequence is a human donor who was either an allogeneic HSCT recipient or a stem cell or donor lymphocyte infusion donor (not recorded which). It is not recorded whose cells these are; they may come from a transplant donor. Sequencing used blood, either unsorted or a sorted T cell fraction (not recorded which).

The CDR3 region is CASSSPTGVDSPLHF. The CDR3 DNA sequence: TGTGCCAGCAGTTCCCCAACAGGGGTAGATTCACCCCTCCACTTT. The chain is built from TRBV6-5 and TRBJ1-6; TRBD1 agrees at 7 bases. The junction had 8 bases not matched to a gene; V was cut back by 4 bases and J by 8 bases. The CDR3 loop spans 15 amino acids. From germline, CDR1 is MNHEY and CDR2 SVGAGI.